The rows below give T cell receptor beta chains drawn from one sample of a study of cytomegalovirus exposure and HLA in healthy donors. Assay: immunoSEQ multiplex PCR; the TCRdb copy retains only in-frame clones and omits some. The sample shows 100,000 or so clones, around 85% of them seen only once. The specimen sequenced was PBMCs. These receptors were collected from a man between 18 and 35 years old in good health and CMV-seropositive. The CDR3 runs from the conserved cysteine through the conserved F or W. Fields, in order: V gene, J gene, D gene, clone size, CDR3 DNA, CDR3 protein. A D gene is named only where the DNA matches it firmly. Only part of the rows carry a size: once, few, many, or a class if the clone is expanded.

TRBV27	TRBJ1-1	TRBD1	NA	TGTGCCAGCAGTTTGCTGGCAGGGGGAACTGAAGCTTTCTTT	CASSLLAGGTEAFF
TRBV4-1	TRBJ2-5	NA	NA	TGCGCCAGCAGCCAAGATCAAACGGGAGTAGGGGAGACCCAGTACTTC	CASSQDQTGVGETQYF
TRBV5-1	TRBJ2-3	NA	NA	TGCGCCAGCAGCCTAGGGAGCTGGCAGTATTTT	CASSLGSWQYF
TRBV7-2	TRBJ2-7	NA	NA	TGTGCCAGCAGCTTTCCACAGGGCTACGAGCAGTACTTC	CASSFPQGYEQYF
TRBV6-6	TRBJ1-4	NA	NA	TGTGCCAGCAGACCTAGGGTGAGGGAGGAAAAACTGTTTTTT	CASRPRVREEKLFF
TRBV30	TRBJ2-1	TRBD1	NA	TGTGCCTGGGCCGGGACAGGACCAATTTTCTTC	CAWAGTGPIFF
TRBV7-9	TRBJ1-4	NA	NA	TGTGCCAGCAGCTTAGAGGGGCCTTGGGATGAAAAACTGTTTTTT	CASSLEGPWDEKLFF
TRBV5-6	TRBJ2-2	TRBD2	NA	TGTGCCAGCAGCTTGGTCGCGGGAGGGCCAACGGGCGGGGAGCTGTTTTTT	CASSLVAGGPTGGELFF
TRBV2	TRBJ1-3	NA	once	TGTGCCAGCAGTGAAATTCTGGGCCCCTCTGGAAACACCATATATTTT	CASSEILGPSGNTIYF
TRBV11-2	TRBJ1-1	NA	NA	TGTGCCAGCAGCTTAGGGACAGTGAACACTGAAGCTTTCTTT	CASSLGTVNTEAFF
TRBV9	TRBJ2-1	TRBD2	once	TGTGCCAGCAGCGTAGAACTAGCGGGAGCCTCTTACAATGAGCAGTTCTTC	CASSVELAGASYNEQFF
TRBV6-5	TRBJ2-2	NA	few	TGTGCCAGCAGTTACTCGATAGCAGGGGCCGGGGAGCTGTTTTTT	CASSYSIAGAGELFF
TRBV30	TRBJ1-1	NA	few	TGTGCCTGGGGACGGCGGGACACTGAAGCTTTCTTT	CAWGRRDTEAFF
TRBV2	TRBJ2-2	TRBD2	NA	TGTGCCAGCGGGGGGGGGTCAATTAACACCGGGGAGCTGTTTTTT	CASGGGSINTGELFF
TRBV7-9	TRBJ1-2	TRBD1	NA	TGTGCCAGCAGCTTCCGGGACAGGGGTGTTGGCTACACCTTC	CASSFRDRGVGYTF
TRBV7-8	TRBJ2-1	TRBD1	NA	TGTGCCAGCAGCCACCCGGGACAGGGGGTTAGTAGATCCTACAATGAGCAGTTCTTC	CASSHPGQGVSRSYNEQFF
TRBV10-1	TRBJ2-3	NA	once	TGCGCCAGCAGTGTTAGGACAACAGATACGCAGTATTTT	CASSVRTTDTQYF
TRBV19	TRBJ1-5	NA	NA	TGTGCCAGTACTCCGGACAGTTATAGCAATCAGCCCCAGCATTTT	CASTPDSYSNQPQHF
TRBV14	TRBJ1-2	NA	NA	TGTGCCAGCAGCCAAACACAGGGTGGCTATGGCTACACCTTC	CASSQTQGGYGYTF
TRBV5-1	TRBJ2-7	NA	NA	TGCGCCAGCAGCTTGGATCTAACCGGGACTCACCCCTACGAGCAGTACTTC	CASSLDLTGTHPYEQYF
TRBV7-9	TRBJ2-5	TRBD2	once	TGTGCCAGCGCCCTGGGAAGGACTAGCGGTCTATGGGAAGAAGAGACCCAGTACTTC	CASALGRTSGLWEEETQYF
TRBV5-1	TRBJ1-2	NA	NA	TGCGCCAGCAGCTTGGACAGGGAGATCTATGGCTACACCTTC	CASSLDREIYGYTF
TRBV13	TRBJ2-7	NA	few	TGTGCCAGCAGCTTACAGTCTGGTGGTGGCTACGAGCAGTACTTC	CASSLQSGGGYEQYF